The 31 T cell receptor beta chains below were found in one sample sequenced in a study of cytomegalovirus exposure and HLA in healthy donors. Measured with immunoSEQ multiplex PCR; TCRdb has only the in-frame clones, and not every one. This table holds approximately 270,000 clones, 85% to 90% found once. What was sequenced was PBMCs. Receptors were obtained from a woman between 18 and 29 years old in good health and CMV-seronegative.

V and J are TRBV28 and TRBJ1-4; possible D gene TRBD1, 5 bases. Germline V CDR1 and CDR2: MDHEN, SYDVKM. Trimming took 1 base from V and 4 from J, leaving 10 bases between them. The length of the CDR3 is 15 residues. The CDR3 DNA reads as TGTGCCAGCAGTTTATCGGGGGGTGTTAATGAAAAACTGTTTTTT. Its protein product is CASSLSGGVNEKLFF.

The chain employs TRBV6-5 and TRBJ2-7; 8 nucleotides line up with TRBD1. This CDR3 is 13 amino acids long. V lost 5 bases and J lost 5; bases outside the gene matches: 5. Germline V gene sequence: CDR1 MNHEY, CDR2 SVGAGI. CDR3 residues: CASSGGTGHEQYV. CDR3 DNA: TGTGCCAGCAGTGGGGGGACAGGACACGAGCAGTACGTC.

This rearrangement joins TRBV15 to TRBJ2-1; 8 nucleotides line up with TRBD1. This CDR3 spans 16 amino acids. Trimming took 2 bases from V and 4 from J; bases not matched to a gene: 7. Germline CDR1 LNHNV, CDR2 YYDKDF (reference sequence). CDR3 sequence: CATSRYARQGYNEQFF. In nucleotides, the CDR3 is TGTGCCACCAGCAGATACGCCAGACAGGGGTACAATGAGCAGTTCTTC.

On this clone: The germline gene is not matched at one end of the junction; a read error may be the cause. V is TRBV5-1 and J is TRBJ2-2; the D is unclear. The V gene's germline CDR1 is SGHRS and CDR2 YFSETQ. This CDR3 is 12 amino acids long. CDR3 in amino acids: CASSFDTGELFF. In DNA form, the CDR3 reads TGCGCCAGCAGCTTTGACACTGGGGAGCTGTTTTTT. The complete variable domain, with remaining parts taken from reference TRBV5-1 and TRBJ2-2, reads KAGVTQTPRYLIKTRGQQVTLSCSPISGHRSVSWYQQTPGQGLQFLFEYFSETQRNKGNFPGRFSGRQFSNSRSEMNVSTLELGDSALYLCASSFDTGELFFGEGSRLTVL.

DNA for the CDR3: TGTGCCAGCAGCCCAGGCTGGGGCTGGCAGGTGAACTATGGCTACACCTTC. It specifies CASSPGWGWQVNYGYTF. This chain joins TRBV11-2 and TRBJ1-2; TRBD1 might be the D (5 bases). This CDR3 is built from 17 residues. With 5 bases removed from V and 2 bases from J, the gap between germline ends came to 21 bases. The germline V gene has CDR1 SGHAT and CDR2 FQNNGV.

Remarks on this clone: The sample carries other DNA sequences with the same CDR3. The rearrangement links TRBV5-1 to TRBJ2-7, with TRBD1 matching 7 bases. The germline V gene encodes CDR1 SGHRS and CDR2 YFSETQ. The CDR3 totals 14 residues. V lost 0 bases, J lost 5 bases, and 5 bases stayed unmatched. CDR3 in amino acids: CASSLGTGINEQYF. The DNA of the CDR3 is TGCGCCAGCAGCTTGGGGACAGGTATCAACGAGCAGTACTTC.

V gene TRBV25-1 combines with J gene TRBJ1-1; no clear D. V was pared by 7 bases and J by 8 bases, with 20 bases between. This CDR3 comprises 14 residues. Germline CDR1 and CDR2: MGHDK and SYGVNS. The CDR3: CASTLPGWEREAFF. In DNA, the CDR3 is TGTGCCAGCACCCTTCCTGGGTGGGAGCGAGAAGCTTTCTTT.

This clone was picked up one time. This chain uses TRBV28 with TRBJ2-7, with a possible D match to TRBD1 (5 bases). V lost 3 bases to trimming and J lost 3 bases, with 12 bases between them. Germline V lookup: CDR1 MDHEN, CDR2 SYDVKM. The CDR3 sequence is 14 residues long. The CDR3 loop reads CASSFGQGRYEQYF. CDR3 sequence (DNA): TGTGCCAGCAGTTTCGGTCAGGGTCGCTACGAGCAGTACTTC.

The chain links TRBV28 to TRBJ2-3; TRBD2 aligns across 10 bases. The V and J ends lost 1 base and 5 bases, in that order; junction bases with no gene match: 6. CDR3 length: 16 residues. Germline CDR1 reads MDHEN; CDR2 reads SYDVKM. The CDR3 region has the DNA TGTGCCAGCAGTTTATTTCAGCGGGGGGGCTTAGATACGCAGTATTTT. This encodes CASSLFQRGGLDTQYF.

This clone was picked up a small number of times. The rearrangement joins TRBV10-3 to TRBJ1-2, with 9 bases lining up with TRBD1. V lost 2 bases, J lost 10 bases, and 8 bases stayed unmatched. Germline lookup yields CDR1 ENHRY and CDR2 SYGVKD. The CDR3 covers 14 residues. CDR3 in amino acids: CAISEVGDRDPYTF. CDR3 in DNA: TGTGCCATCAGTGAGGTGGGGGACAGGGACCCCTACACCTTC.

The chain couples TRBV2 to TRBJ2-3; TRBD1 aligns across 8 bases. CDR1 and CDR2 (germline): SNHLY, FYNNEI. Losses at the gene ends were 5 bases for V and 2 bases for J; bases not matched to a gene: 6. CDR3 length: 15 amino acids. CDR3 in DNA: TGTGCCAGCAGTCCCGACAGGGGACCCACAGATACGCAGTATTTT. Protein sequence: CASSPDRGPTDTQYF.

The V gene is TRBV4-3, the J gene TRBJ2-1; 8 bases fit TRBD1. There are 15 residues in the CDR3. Per germline, CDR1 LGHNA and CDR2 YSLEER. The V segment lost 0 bases and the J segment 4 bases; nucleotides outside the gene matches: 2. This CDR3 is CASSQDRTGYNEQFF. CDR3 in DNA: TGCGCCAGCAGCCAAGACCGGACAGGGTACAATGAGCAGTTCTTC.

The chain recombines TRBV19 with TRBJ2-2, with D uncertain. CDR1 and CDR2 from the germline V gene are LNHDA and SQIVND (reference sequence). The length of the CDR3 is 12 residues. V lost 5 bases and J 4 bases, leaving 5 bases between the germline ends. CDR3 in DNA: TGTGCCAGTAGTTTCCGCACCGGGGAGCTGTTTTTT. Translated: CASSFRTGELFF.

The chain links TRBV2 to TRBJ1-4, with D maybe TRBD1 (5 bases). The CDR3 length is 14 residues. V was pared by 6 bases and J by 2 bases, with 10 bases between. Germline V gene sequence: CDR1 SNHLY, CDR2 FYNNEI. CDR3 bases: TGTGCCAGCAGAACCAGACAGACTAATGAAAAACTGTTTTTT. It encodes CASRTRQTNEKLFF.

This sequence joins TRBV5-1 and TRBJ1-1, with a possible D match to TRBD1 (6 bases). Trimming took off 0 bases at V and 4 bases at J, with 16 bases between the two ends. Looked up from germline, CDR1 is SGHRS and CDR2 is YFSETQ. The CDR3 loop spans 16 amino acids. CDR3 coding DNA: TGCGCCAGCAGCTTGGGGGCAGGGGACATCCCCACTGAAGCTTTCTTT. Its translation: CASSLGAGDIPTEAFF.

The rearrangement links TRBV5-4 to TRBJ2-7; TRBD2 matches 10 bases. Unmatched junction bases numbered 14, after V lost 4 bases and J lost 7 bases. Germline V gives CDR1 SGHNT, CDR2 YYREEE (reference sequence). The CDR3 sequence is 16 residues long. CDR3 sequence (DNA): TGTGCCAGCAGCCACCCGGGACTAGCGTCGGTGGGGGAGCAGTACTTC. It encodes CASSHPGLASVGEQYF.

This clone was recorded a few times. The CDR3 DNA sequence: TGTGCCAGCAGCTTAGCGCCCAGGGGCTACACCTTC. It codes for CASSLAPRGYTF. The chain joins TRBV7-9 to TRBJ1-2; D remains unclear. V was pared by 0 bases and J by 8 bases, with 7 bases between. CDR1 is SEHNR and CDR2 is FQNEAQ in the germline V gene (reference sequence). The CDR3 is 12 residues long.

The chain carries TRBV2 and TRBJ1-3; D remains unclear. CDR3 length: 15 amino acids. Germline-derived CDR1 and CDR2 are SNHLY and FYNNEI. The V and J ends lost 8 bases and 1 base respectively, with 15 bases between them. For the CDR3, the DNA is TGTGCCAGCTCCCCCCGGGAAATATCTGGAAACACCATATATTTT. Translated: CASSPREISGNTIYF. The complete variable domain, with remaining parts taken from reference TRBV2 and TRBJ1-3, reads EPEVTQTPSHQVTQMGQEVILRCVPISNHLYFYWYRQILGQKVEFLVSFYNNEISEKSEIFDDQFSVERPDGSNFTLKIRSTKLEDSAMYFCASSPREISGNTIYFGEGSWLTVV.

The chain couples TRBV18 to TRBJ2-5; 11 bases agree with TRBD1. CDR3 length: 15 amino acids. With 4 bases clipped from V and 4 bases from J, the junction kept 5 bases outside the gene matches. Germline values: CDR1 KGHSH, CDR2 LQKENI. For the CDR3, the DNA is TGTGCCAGCTCACACGGACAGGGGGCAGGAGAGACCCAGTACTTC. Amino acid sequence: CASSHGQGAGETQYF.

This clone was seen just once. V usage is TRBV6-6 and J usage is TRBJ2-5, with 7 positions matching TRBD1. From germline, CDR1 is MNHNY and CDR2 SVGAGI (reference sequence). V was clipped by 5 bases and J by 4 bases; unmatched bases: 7. This CDR3 has 14 residues. The CDR3 DNA follows: TGTGCCAGCAGTGCGACAGGGTTTGTAGAGACCCAGTACTTC. It is translated as CASSATGFVETQYF.

V usage is TRBV7-8 and J usage is TRBJ2-7, with a weak D call TRBD1 (5 bases). This CDR3 is 17 amino acids long. The germline gives CDR1 SGHVS, CDR2 FQNEAQ. The V end was cut by 1 base, the J end by 2 bases, with 18 bases between. In DNA, the CDR3 is TGTGCCAGCAGCTTAGTGGGTAGGCAGGGAATTACCTACGAGCAGTACTTC. Its protein is CASSLVGRQGITYEQYF. The whole variable domain, remainder taken from reference TRBV7-8 and TRBJ2-7, is GAGVSQSPRYKVAKRGQDVALRCDPISGHVSLFWYQQALGQGPEFLTYFQNEAQLDKSGLPSDRFFAERPEGSVSTLKIQRTQQEDSAVYLCASSLVGRQGITYEQYFGPGTRLTVT.

This clone was observed once. CDR3 residues: CASSYKPGGLGYGYTF. CDR3 nucleotide sequence: TGCGCCAGCAGCTACAAACCAGGGGGGCTAGGGTATGGCTACACCTTC. The V call is TRBV4-3, the J call TRBJ1-2; 7 positions match TRBD1. V trimming: 5 bases; J trimming: 5 bases; junction bases outside the gene matches: 14. The CDR3 is 16 amino acids. Germline CDR1 LGHNA, CDR2 YSLEER.

This clone was observed a single time. The J gene is TRBJ2-1, the V gene TRBV5-1; 7 bases are shared with TRBD2. CDR3 length: 16 residues. CDR1 and CDR2 (germline): SGHRS, YFSETQ. Unmatched junction bases numbered 13, after V lost 4 bases and J lost 6 bases. Here the CDR3 reads CASSPGGTSLGNEQFF. CDR3 in DNA: TGCGCCAGCAGCCCGGGGGGTACCTCTTTGGGCAATGAGCAGTTCTTC. The full variable domain, in which reference TRBV5-1 and TRBJ2-1 provide the parts outside the CDR3, is KAGVTQTPRYLIKTRGQQVTLSCSPISGHRSVSWYQQTPGQGLQFLFEYFSETQRNKGNFPGRFSGRQFSNSRSEMNVSTLELGDSALYLCASSPGGTSLGNEQFFGPGTRLTVL.

The chain links TRBV19 to TRBJ2-2; 10 nucleotides match TRBD1. J was trimmed by 5 bases and V by 5 bases; bases with no gene match: 2. Germline V gene sequence: CDR1 LNHDA, CDR2 SQIVND (reference sequence). This CDR3 is 14 amino acids long. This CDR3 is CASSVDRGTGELFF. CDR3 DNA: TGTGCCAGTAGTGTGGACAGGGGGACCGGGGAGCTGTTTTTT.

This chain connects TRBV4-1 to TRBJ2-5; D gene unclear. Trimming shortened V by 1 base and J by 5 bases, and 5 bases separated the two germline ends. CDR1 is MGHRA and CDR2 is YSYEKL in the germline V gene. The CDR3 length is 12 residues. CDR3 sequence reads: CASSQVAETQYF. As DNA, the CDR3 is TGCGCCAGCAGCCAAGTGGCCGAGACCCAGTACTTC.

This chain uses TRBV15 with TRBJ2-1; 9 bases align to TRBD2. Germline CDR1 LNHNV, CDR2 YYDKDF (reference sequence). After removal of 0 bases from V and 8 bases from J, the junction contained 11 bases not matched to a gene. The CDR3 has 17 amino acids. The CDR3 here is CATSRDEWRGGAYEQFF. The CDR3 nucleotides are TGTGCCACCAGCAGAGATGAATGGCGCGGGGGGGCTTATGAGCAGTTCTTC.

This rearrangement joins TRBV7-9 to TRBJ1-1, with TRBD1 matching 8 bases. Per the germline V gene, CDR1 is SEHNR and CDR2 is FQNEAQ (reference sequence). With 5 bases clipped from V and 1 base from J, the junction kept 6 bases outside the gene matches. This CDR3 has 15 amino acids. The CDR3 sequence is CASSRVGQGNTEAFF. The CDR3 region has the DNA TGTGCCAGCAGCCGGGTTGGACAGGGGAACACTGAAGCTTTCTTT. The complete variable domain, with remaining parts taken from reference TRBV7-9 and TRBJ1-1, reads DTGVSQNPRHKITKRGQNVTFRCDPISEHNRLYWYRQTLGQGPEFLTYFQNEAQLEKSRLLSDRFSAERPKGSFSTLEIQRTEQGDSAMYLCASSRVGQGNTEAFFGQGTRLTVV.

The V call is TRBV28, the J call TRBJ2-5; 7 bases align to TRBD1. After removal of 8 bases from V and 1 base from J, the junction contained 4 bases not matched to a gene. The CDR3 extends over 13 amino acids. Germline CDR1 is MDHEN and CDR2 is SYDVKM. In DNA form, the CDR3 reads TGTGCCAGCGGACAGGACAGCCAAGAGACCCAGTACTTC. Protein: CASGQDSQETQYF.

This chain joins TRBV4-1 and TRBJ1-2; maybe TRBD1 (6 bases). V was cut by 4 bases and J by 0 bases, with 15 bases left in between. The CDR3 runs to 16 residues. The germline V gene has CDR1 MGHRA and CDR2 YSYEKL. The CDR3 is CASSLLRTVANYGYTF. Here the CDR3 DNA reads TGCGCCAGCAGCCTCCTAAGGACAGTAGCTAACTATGGCTACACCTTC.

The sample holds a few counts of this clone. V usage is TRBV5-1 and J usage is TRBJ1-2; no definite D call. V was clipped by 2 bases and J by 3 bases, with 11 bases between them. The germline gives CDR1 SGHRS, CDR2 YFSETQ. The CDR3 contains 14 residues. The DNA of the CDR3 is TGCGCCAGCAGCTTCGAGGGTTTGGACTATGGCTACACCTTC. Its translation is CASSFEGLDYGYTF.

The chain joins TRBV6-4 to TRBJ2-3; 8 positions agree with TRBD1. V lost 4 bases, J lost 3 bases, and 9 bases stayed unmatched. The germline gives CDR1 MRHNA, CDR2 SNTAGT. CDR3 size: 16 residues. CDR3 loop: CASSVSATGVTDTQYF. The DNA for the CDR3 is TGTGCCAGCAGTGTCTCCGCGACAGGGGTGACAGATACGCAGTATTTT.